This TCR beta chain comes out of a study of beta chain features in type 1 diabetes. Expressed TCRB transcripts were sequenced because the entire RNA isolate underwent reverse transcription. Using immunoSEQ multiplex PCR, the repertoire was profiled, and TCRdb retains in-frame clones only, with some absent. The sample has roughly 340,000 clones, around an eighth seen once. Study results and caveats: Although PCR might favor shorter templates, it would do so equally in patients and controls. When Type 1 diabetes patients were examined, their TCRB CDR3s proved moderately but significantly shorter in all four CD4+ subsets.

A remark on this clone: The antigen remains undetermined.

Sequencing input: naive CD4+ T cells from blood. This clonotype was obtained from a woman younger than 30 with type 1 diabetes.

The CDR3 spells CASSLGGEQFF. The CDR3 nucleotides are TGTGCCAGCAGTTTAGGCGGAGAGCAGTTCTTC. The gene calls are TRBV28 and TRBJ2-1; no firm D call. V shed 2 bases and J shed 10 bases, with 6 bases lying between them. The CDR3 extends over 11 amino acids. Germline lookup yields CDR1 MDHEN and CDR2 SYDVKM.